This T cell receptor beta chain derives from a study of spatial heterogeneity in lung cancer. On the study more broadly: The donors were 72 patients with non-small cell lung cancer that was early-stage and untreated.

A few counts support this clonotype. The antigen is not known. TCRdb reprocessed the 5' RACE reads via MiXCR and lists one record per CDR3 protein. The sample carries 95,000 to 130,000 distinct CDR3 sequences, roughly an eighth recorded once. Germline loops: CDR1 MNHEY, CDR2 SMNVEV (reference sequence). Trimming cost V 2 bases and J 5 bases, with 10 bases left between them. The CDR3 consists of 14 residues. Notes on the study in general: Follow-up blood showed ubiquitous expanded tumor TCRs less than blood at resection did.

Time point noted: blood at routine non-recurrence follow-up after resection. Unsorted tumor, nontumor lung tissue or cryopreserved PBMC supplied the whole RNA. The receptor was isolated from a male donor with early-stage non-small cell lung cancer. Sequencing was performed on PBMCs, taken at follow-up. The chain has TRBV27 and TRBJ1-5; D uncertain. The CDR3 bases are TGTGCCAGCAGTTTACGGCCGGAACATCAGCCCCAGCATTTT. It translates to CASSLRPEHQPQHF.